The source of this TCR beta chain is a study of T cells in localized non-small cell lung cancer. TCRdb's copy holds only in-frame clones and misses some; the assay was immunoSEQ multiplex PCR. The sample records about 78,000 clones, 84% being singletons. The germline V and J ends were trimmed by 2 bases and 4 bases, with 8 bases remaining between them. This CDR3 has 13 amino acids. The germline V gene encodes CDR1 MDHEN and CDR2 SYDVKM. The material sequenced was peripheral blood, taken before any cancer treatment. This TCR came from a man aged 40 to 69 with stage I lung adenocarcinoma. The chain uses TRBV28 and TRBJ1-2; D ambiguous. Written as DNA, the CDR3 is TGTGCCAGCAGTTTAACAGCCTTCTATGGCTACACCTTC. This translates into CASSLTAFYGYTF.